What follows are 26 T cell receptor beta chains derived from one specimen sequenced in a study of T cell changes during pregnancy in multiple sclerosis. Measured with immunoSEQ multiplex PCR; TCRdb has only the in-frame clones, and not every one. The repertoire holds roughly 35,000 clones, with roughly nine tenths as singletons. Material: CD8+ T cells from peripheral blood mononuclear cells, obtained in the first trimester of pregnancy. These receptors came from a female donor with multiple sclerosis, enrolled in a pregnancy study.

The chain links TRBV27 to TRBJ2-2; 8 bases are a match to TRBD1. Germline CDR1 and CDR2: MNHEY and SMNVEV (reference sequence). This CDR3 has 19 residues. With V trimmed by 1 base and J by 3 bases, 13 bases remained unmatched. CDR3 DNA: TGTGCCAGCAGTTTATGGGGCAGGGGGCGCGTTATTGACACCGGGGAGCTGTTTTTT. Protein sequence: CASSLWGRGRVIDTGELFF.

V gene TRBV7-9 combines with J gene TRBJ1-5; D uncertain. Per the germline V gene, CDR1 is SEHNR and CDR2 is FQNEAQ (reference sequence). The CDR3 has 14 amino acids. Trimming shortened V by 3 bases and J by 2 bases, and 8 bases separated the two germline ends. This chain's CDR3 is CASSLGIGNQPQHF. CDR3 nucleotides: TGTGCCAGCAGCTTGGGCATTGGCAATCAGCCCCAGCATTTT.

The chain couples TRBV7-9 to TRBJ1-1; D uncertain. The CDR3 sequence is 12 residues long. The germline CDR1 and CDR2 sequences are SEHNR and FQNEAQ (reference sequence). The V end lost 4 bases, the J end lost 7 bases, and 10 bases lay between the germline ends. The CDR3 DNA is TGTGCCAGCAGCTCCCTAGGAGGTGAAGCTTTCTTT. The encoded protein is CASSSLGGEAFF.

This clone has just a few counts. The chain joins TRBV9 to TRBJ1-1; 7 bases map to TRBD1. The junction had 10 bases not matched to a gene; V was cut back by 3 bases and J by 5 bases. CDR3 length: 15 amino acids. Germline CDR1 SGDLS, CDR2 YYNGEE. The CDR3 DNA is TGTGCCAGCAGCGAAGACAGGGTTGGGAGGACTGAAGCTTTCTTT. Its translation: CASSEDRVGRTEAFF. The full variable domain, its missing parts supplied by reference TRBV9 and TRBJ1-1, is DSGVTQTPKHLITATGQRVTLRCSPRSGDLSVYWYQQSLDQGLQFLIQYYNGEERAKGNILERFSAQQFPDLHSELNLSSLELGDSALYFCASSEDRVGRTEAFFGQGTRLTVV.

The genes are TRBV11-2 and TRBJ2-7, with D unresolved. This CDR3 contains 13 residues. The V gene's germline CDR1 is SGHAT and CDR2 FQNNGV. Trimming left V 0 bases short and J 3 bases short, with 6 bases between. In DNA, the CDR3 is TGTGCCAGCAGCTTAGATCCTAGCTACGAGCAGTACTTC. It specifies CASSLDPSYEQYF.

This clone was seen once. CDR3 in DNA: TGTGCCAGCAGCTCCCCTAGGGACACCTACAATGAGCAGTTCTTC. Its translation is CASSSPRDTYNEQFF. This chain uses TRBV7-8 with TRBJ2-1; tentatively, D is TRBD1 (6 bases). CDR1 and CDR2 (germline): SGHVS, FQNEAQ. Between the trimmed V and J ends, which lost 4 bases and 2 bases, there was a span of 12 bases. The CDR3 extends over 15 amino acids.

V gene TRBV28 combines with J gene TRBJ2-2, with D perhaps matching TRBD1 (6 bases). This CDR3 is built from 14 residues. Germline values: CDR1 MDHEN, CDR2 SYDVKM. Trimming shortened V by 11 bases and J by 8 bases, and 21 bases separated the two germline ends. CDR3 nucleotides: TGTGCCGGAAATAAGGACAGCCGACGAGGGGAGCTGTTTTTT. Protein product: CAGNKDSRRGELFF.

J is TRBJ1-1 and V is TRBV19; TRBD1 agrees at 7 bases. V gave up 1 base and J gave up 3 bases; unmatched junction bases: 5. The CDR3 has 15 residues. CDR1 and CDR2 from the germline V gene are LNHDA and SQIVND (reference sequence). The CDR3 DNA reads as TGTGCCAGTAGTATAGGCAGCAGGGGGTACACTGAAGCTTTCTTT. Translation: CASSIGSRGYTEAFF.

J is TRBJ1-1 and V is TRBV21-1. TRBV21-1 is noted as a pseudogene. This CDR3 region has 13 residues. The DNA of the CDR3 is TGTGCCAGCAGCAGGGAGGAGGACACTGAAGCTTTCTTT. Translation gives CASSREEDTEAFF.

This clone was counted a few times. This chain joins TRBV4-2 and TRBJ1-1; D unclear. The CDR3 totals 14 residues. V gave up 1 base and J gave up 3 bases, with 9 bases separating them. CDR1 is LGHNA, CDR2 YNFKEQ, per germline. This CDR3 is CASSQVGTYTEAFF. The CDR3 nucleotides are TGTGCCAGCAGCCAAGTCGGTACTTACACTGAAGCTTTCTTT.

The chain combines TRBV4-1 with TRBJ1-4, with 7 positions matching TRBD1. This CDR3 contains 14 residues. Trimming took 4 bases from V and 8 from J; bases not matched to a gene: 7. Germline V gene sequence: CDR1 MGHRA, CDR2 YSYEKL. CDR3 sequence (DNA): TGCGCCAGCAGCCCAGGACAGGATGGGGAAAAACTGTTTTTT. Translating gives CASSPGQDGEKLFF.

The J gene is TRBJ2-7, the V gene TRBV6-1; D might be TRBD2 (6 bases). The CDR3 is 15 amino acids. The V end was cut by 2 bases, the J end by 4 bases, with 15 bases between. Germline lookup yields CDR1 MNHNS and CDR2 SASEGT. The CDR3 spells CASSEMGRLWYEQYF. DNA of the CDR3: TGTGCCAGCAGTGAAATGGGGAGGCTGTGGTACGAGCAGTACTTC.

This chain joins TRBV27 and TRBJ2-7, with 15 bases matching TRBD2. The CDR3 length is 16 residues. J was trimmed by 1 base and V by 6 bases; bases with no gene match: 4. Per the germline V gene, CDR1 is MNHEY and CDR2 is SMNVEV (reference sequence). This CDR3 is CASRPGLAGGSYEQYF. In DNA, the CDR3 is TGTGCCAGCAGGCCAGGACTAGCGGGAGGGTCCTACGAGCAGTACTTC.

This chain connects TRBV28 to TRBJ1-1; D gene ambiguous. V gave up 3 bases and J gave up 1 base, with 9 bases separating them. CDR1 MDHEN and CDR2 SYDVKM come from the germline V gene. The CDR3 extends over 14 amino acids. The CDR3 sequence is CASSFIVPNTEAFF. Written as DNA, the CDR3 is TGTGCCAGCAGTTTTATCGTCCCGAACACTGAAGCTTTCTTT.

The rearrangement joins TRBV7-9 to TRBJ2-1, with 10 positions matching TRBD2. Looked up from germline, CDR1 is SEHNR and CDR2 is FQNEAQ (reference sequence). The CDR3 length is 16 residues. After removal of 0 bases from V and 8 bases from J, the junction contained 7 bases not matched to a gene. The CDR3 protein is CASSLALLAGKDEQFF. The CDR3 DNA sequence: TGTGCCAGCAGCTTAGCGCTACTAGCGGGAAAGGATGAGCAGTTCTTC.

The chain recombines TRBV14 with TRBJ1-3; D is uncertain. The CDR3 runs to 15 residues. V was clipped by 0 bases and J by 9 bases, with 15 bases between them. Germline assignment: CDR1 SGHDN and CDR2 FVKESK. CDR3 region: CASSQERGLSGTIYF. The DNA of the CDR3 is TGTGCCAGCAGCCAAGAACGGGGTTTATCTGGCACCATATATTTT.

V gene TRBV7-9 combines with J gene TRBJ1-2; perhaps TRBD1 as D (6 bases). The germline V and J ends were trimmed by 3 bases and 0 bases, with 8 bases remaining between them. Germline V gives CDR1 SEHNR, CDR2 FQNEAQ (reference sequence). The CDR3 length is 14 residues. The CDR3, as DNA: TGTGCCAGCAGCTTGGACAGTTCTAACTATGGCTACACCTTC. Amino acids: CASSLDSSNYGYTF.

CDR3 sequence (DNA): TGTGCCAGCAGCCTGCCGGGGGTTTACGAGCAGTACTTC. Translating gives CASSLPGVYEQYF. The V call is TRBV4-2, the J call TRBJ2-7; a possible D gene is TRBD2 (6 bases). This CDR3 is 13 amino acids long. The germline V and J ends were trimmed by 4 bases and 4 bases, with 11 bases remaining between them. The germline V gene has CDR1 LGHNA and CDR2 YNFKEQ.

The chain joins TRBV13 to TRBJ2-7, with 7 bases lining up with TRBD1. V gave up 6 bases and J gave up 4 bases; unmatched junction bases: 9. The CDR3 has 14 amino acids. Looked up from germline, CDR1 is PRHDT and CDR2 is FYEKMQ (reference sequence). The CDR3 is CASRSRGTSYEQYF. DNA of the CDR3: TGTGCCAGCAGGTCCAGGGGGACCTCTTACGAGCAGTACTTC.

The chain employs TRBV2 and TRBJ2-1; D uncertain. V gave up 4 bases and J gave up 0 bases, with 10 bases separating them. CDR1 SNHLY and CDR2 FYNNEI come from the germline V gene. The CDR3 length is 15 residues. DNA for the CDR3: TGTGCCAGCAGTGCAATGGAGAGCTCCTACAATGAGCAGTTCTTC. As protein: CASSAMESSYNEQFF. Using reference TRBV2 and TRBJ2-1 for the parts outside the CDR3, the full variable domain is EPEVTQTPSHQVTQMGQEVILRCVPISNHLYFYWYRQILGQKVEFLVSFYNNEISEKSEIFDDQFSVERPDGSNFTLKIRSTKLEDSAMYFCASSAMESSYNEQFFGPGTRLTVL.

Only one count was recorded for this clone. The V and J genes are TRBV2 and TRBJ2-7; D gene uncertain. With 3 bases removed from V and 0 bases from J, the gap between germline ends came to 3 bases. Germline CDR1 is SNHLY and CDR2 is FYNNEI. The CDR3 spans 12 residues. The CDR3 DNA sequence: TGTGCCAGCAGTGACATCTCCTACGAGCAGTACTTC. The encoded protein is CASSDISYEQYF. The entire variable domain, with the rest obtained from reference TRBV2 and TRBJ2-7, is as follows: EPEVTQTPSHQVTQMGQEVILRCVPISNHLYFYWYRQILGQKVEFLVSFYNNEISEKSEIFDDQFSVERPDGSNFTLKIRSTKLEDSAMYFCASSDISYEQYFGPGTRLTVT.

The chain has TRBV11-2 and TRBJ2-7, with TRBD1 as a possible D gene (7 bases). The CDR3 spans 15 residues. In germline, CDR1 is SGHAT, CDR2 FQNNGV. V was clipped by 2 bases and J by 5 bases, with 16 bases between them. The CDR3 spells CASSLWGRTGDEQYF. As DNA, the CDR3 is TGTGCCAGCAGCTTATGGGGGAGGACAGGCGACGAGCAGTACTTC.

The chain recombines TRBV18 with TRBJ1-2; D is perhaps TRBD1 (5 bases). The CDR3 contains 15 residues. V lost 6 bases and J 3 bases, leaving 17 bases between the germline ends. Looked up from germline, CDR1 is KGHSH and CDR2 is LQKENI. The CDR3 sequence: CASSRHGGVYYGYTF. The CDR3 nucleotides read TGTGCCAGCTCCAGACACGGGGGAGTATACTATGGCTACACCTTC.

The V and J genes are TRBV2 and TRBJ2-2, with D unclear. Germline CDR1 is SNHLY and CDR2 is FYNNEI. Trimming took 6 bases from V and 2 from J, leaving 7 bases between them. There are 13 residues in the CDR3. The CDR3 sequence: CASSRYNTGELFF. CDR3 in DNA: TGTGCCAGCAGCCGCTATAACACCGGGGAGCTGTTTTTT.

This chain connects TRBV13 to TRBJ1-2, with TRBD1 identical over 10 bases. The V and J ends lost 4 bases and 2 bases, in that order; junction bases with no gene match: 1. The germline V gene has CDR1 PRHDT and CDR2 FYEKMQ (reference sequence). The CDR3 runs 14 residues. For the CDR3, the DNA is TGTGCCAGCAGCTGGACAGGGGGAAACTATGGCTACACCTTC. Protein sequence: CASSWTGGNYGYTF. The whole variable domain, filled in from reference TRBV13 and TRBJ1-2, reads AAGVIQSPRHLIKEKRETATLKCYPIPRHDTVYWYQQGPGQDPQFLISFYEKMQSDKGSIPDRFSAQQFSDYHSELNMSSLELGDSALYFCASSWTGGNYGYTFGSGTRLTVV.

This chain links TRBV28 with TRBJ2-7; 8 bases are shared with TRBD2. Germline V gene data show CDR1 as MDHEN and CDR2 as SYDVKM. The J segment lost 4 bases and the V segment lost 8 bases, leaving 10 bases of the junction unmatched. The CDR3 extends over 14 amino acids. CDR3 amino acids: CASFGASGYYEQYF. The CDR3 nucleotides are TGTGCCAGCTTTGGGGCTAGCGGGTATTACGAGCAGTACTTC.